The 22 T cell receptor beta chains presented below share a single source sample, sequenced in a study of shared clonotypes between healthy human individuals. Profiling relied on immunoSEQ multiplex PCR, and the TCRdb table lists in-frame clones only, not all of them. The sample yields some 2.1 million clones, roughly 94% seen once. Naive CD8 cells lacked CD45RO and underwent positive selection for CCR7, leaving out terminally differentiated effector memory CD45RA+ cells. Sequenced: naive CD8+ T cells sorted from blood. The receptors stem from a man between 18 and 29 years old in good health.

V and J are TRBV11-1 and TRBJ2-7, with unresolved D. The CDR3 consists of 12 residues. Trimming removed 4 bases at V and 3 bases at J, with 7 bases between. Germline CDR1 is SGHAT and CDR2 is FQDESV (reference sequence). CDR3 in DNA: TGTGCCAGCAGCTCCATCCTCTACGAGCAGTACTTC. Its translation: CASSSILYEQYF.

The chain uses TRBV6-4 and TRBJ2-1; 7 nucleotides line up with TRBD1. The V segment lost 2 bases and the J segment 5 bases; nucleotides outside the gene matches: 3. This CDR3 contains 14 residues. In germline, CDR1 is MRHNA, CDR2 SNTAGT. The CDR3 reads CASSDDRDHNEQFF. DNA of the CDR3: TGTGCCAGCAGTGACGACAGGGACCACAATGAGCAGTTCTTC.

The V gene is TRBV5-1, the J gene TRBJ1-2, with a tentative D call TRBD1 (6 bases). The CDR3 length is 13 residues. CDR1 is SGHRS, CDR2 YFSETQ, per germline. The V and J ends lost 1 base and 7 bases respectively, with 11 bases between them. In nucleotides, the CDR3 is TGCGCCAGCAGCTTGAGGGGGGTTCCTGGCTACACCTTC. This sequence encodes CASSLRGVPGYTF.

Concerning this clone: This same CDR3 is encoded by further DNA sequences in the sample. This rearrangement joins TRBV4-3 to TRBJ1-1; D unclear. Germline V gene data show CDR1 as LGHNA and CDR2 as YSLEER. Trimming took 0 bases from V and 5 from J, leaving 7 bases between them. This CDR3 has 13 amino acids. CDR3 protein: CASSQDRGTEAFF. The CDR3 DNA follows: TGCGCCAGCAGCCAAGATCGCGGAACTGAAGCTTTCTTT.

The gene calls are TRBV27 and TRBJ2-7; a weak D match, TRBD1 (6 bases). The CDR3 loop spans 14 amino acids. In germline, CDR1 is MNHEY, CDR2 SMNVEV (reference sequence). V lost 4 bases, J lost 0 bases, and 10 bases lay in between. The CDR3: CASSSGQTSYEQYF. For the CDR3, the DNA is TGTGCCAGCAGTTCTGGACAGACCTCCTACGAGCAGTACTTC.

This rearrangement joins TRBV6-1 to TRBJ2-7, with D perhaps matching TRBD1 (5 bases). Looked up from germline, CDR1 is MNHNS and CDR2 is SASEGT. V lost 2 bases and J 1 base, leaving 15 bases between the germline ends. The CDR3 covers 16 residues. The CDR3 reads CASSEYPRAVSYEQYF. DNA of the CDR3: TGTGCCAGCAGTGAATACCCCAGGGCCGTGTCCTACGAGCAGTACTTC.

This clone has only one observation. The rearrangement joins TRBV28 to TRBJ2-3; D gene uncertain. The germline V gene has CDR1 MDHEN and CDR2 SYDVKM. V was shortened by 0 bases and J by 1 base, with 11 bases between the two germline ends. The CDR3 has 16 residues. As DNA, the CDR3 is TGTGCCAGCAGTTTATGGCCCAGAGAGGGCACAGATACGCAGTATTTT. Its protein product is CASSLWPREGTDTQYF.

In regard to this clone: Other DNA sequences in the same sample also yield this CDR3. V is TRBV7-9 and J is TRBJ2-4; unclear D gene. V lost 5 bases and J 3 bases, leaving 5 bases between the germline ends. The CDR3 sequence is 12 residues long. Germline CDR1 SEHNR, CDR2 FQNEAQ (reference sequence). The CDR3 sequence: CASSPDKNIQYF. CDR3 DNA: TGTGCCAGCAGCCCCGACAAAAACATTCAGTACTTC.

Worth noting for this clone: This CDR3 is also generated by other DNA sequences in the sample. The CDR3 loop reads CASSYSGAEAFF. CDR3 coding DNA: TGTGCCAGCAGTTATTCTGGGGCTGAAGCTTTCTTT. The chain is built from TRBV6-6 and TRBJ1-1; D not certain. Germline CDR1 reads MNHNY; CDR2 reads SVGAGI (reference sequence). The CDR3 extends over 12 amino acids. The germline V and J ends were trimmed by 3 bases and 6 bases, with 8 bases remaining between them.

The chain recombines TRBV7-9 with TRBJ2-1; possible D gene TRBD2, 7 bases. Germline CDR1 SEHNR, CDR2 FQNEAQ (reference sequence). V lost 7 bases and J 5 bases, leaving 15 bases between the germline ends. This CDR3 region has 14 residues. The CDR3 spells CASTLAGADNEQFF. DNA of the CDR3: TGTGCCAGCACCTTGGCGGGGGCGGACAATGAGCAGTTCTTC.

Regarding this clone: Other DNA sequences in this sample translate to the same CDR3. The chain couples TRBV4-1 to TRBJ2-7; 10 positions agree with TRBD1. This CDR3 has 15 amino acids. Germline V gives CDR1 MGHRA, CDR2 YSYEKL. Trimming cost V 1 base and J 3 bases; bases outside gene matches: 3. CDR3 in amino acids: CASSQAGTGVYEQYF. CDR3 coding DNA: TGCGCCAGCAGCCAAGCGGGGACAGGGGTCTACGAGCAGTACTTC.

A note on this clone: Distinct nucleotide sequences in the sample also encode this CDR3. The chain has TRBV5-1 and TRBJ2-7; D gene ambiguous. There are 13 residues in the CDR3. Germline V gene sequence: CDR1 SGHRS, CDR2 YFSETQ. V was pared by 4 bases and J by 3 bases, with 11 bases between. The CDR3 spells CASSLGPGYEQYF. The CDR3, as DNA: TGCGCCAGCAGCCTAGGACCGGGCTACGAGCAGTACTTC.

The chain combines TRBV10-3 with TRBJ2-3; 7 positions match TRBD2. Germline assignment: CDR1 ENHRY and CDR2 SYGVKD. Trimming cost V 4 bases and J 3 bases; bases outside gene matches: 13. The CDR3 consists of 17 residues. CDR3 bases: TGTGCCATCAGTGGGGAAGGGGAGGGAGCGGAGACAGATACGCAGTATTTT. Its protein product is CAISGEGEGAETDTQYF.

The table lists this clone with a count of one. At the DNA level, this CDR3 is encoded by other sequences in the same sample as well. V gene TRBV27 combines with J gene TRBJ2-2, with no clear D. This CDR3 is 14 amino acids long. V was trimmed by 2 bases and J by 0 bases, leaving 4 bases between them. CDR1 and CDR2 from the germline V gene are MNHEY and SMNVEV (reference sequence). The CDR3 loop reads CASSLGPNTGELFF. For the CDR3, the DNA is TGTGCCAGCAGTTTAGGACCGAACACCGGGGAGCTGTTTTTT.

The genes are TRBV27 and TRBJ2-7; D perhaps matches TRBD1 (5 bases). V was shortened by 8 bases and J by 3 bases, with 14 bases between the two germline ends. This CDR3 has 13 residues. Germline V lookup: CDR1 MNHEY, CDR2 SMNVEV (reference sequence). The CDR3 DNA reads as TGTGCCAGCGCTTCTGACAGAAACTACGAGCAGTACTTC. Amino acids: CASASDRNYEQYF.

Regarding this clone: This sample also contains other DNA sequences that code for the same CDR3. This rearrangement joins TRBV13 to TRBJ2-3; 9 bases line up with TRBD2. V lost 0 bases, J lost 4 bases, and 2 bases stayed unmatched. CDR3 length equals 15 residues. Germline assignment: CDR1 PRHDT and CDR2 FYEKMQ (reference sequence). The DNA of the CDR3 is TGTGCCAGCAGCTTAGGGGCGGGAGGGGCAGATACGCAGTATTTT. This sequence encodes CASSLGAGGADTQYF.

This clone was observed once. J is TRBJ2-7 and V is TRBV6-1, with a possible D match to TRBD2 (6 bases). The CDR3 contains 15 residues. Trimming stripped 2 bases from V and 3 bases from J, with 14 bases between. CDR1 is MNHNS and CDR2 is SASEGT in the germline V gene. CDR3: CASSETGGDLYEQYF. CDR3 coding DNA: TGTGCCAGCAGTGAAACTGGCGGGGATCTCTACGAGCAGTACTTC.

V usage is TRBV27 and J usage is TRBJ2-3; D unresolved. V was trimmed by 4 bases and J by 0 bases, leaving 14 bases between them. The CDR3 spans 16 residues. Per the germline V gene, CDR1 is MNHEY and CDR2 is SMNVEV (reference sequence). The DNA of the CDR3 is TGTGCCAGCAGTTCCCGGACGTTAACTAGCACAGATACGCAGTATTTT. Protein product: CASSSRTLTSTDTQYF.

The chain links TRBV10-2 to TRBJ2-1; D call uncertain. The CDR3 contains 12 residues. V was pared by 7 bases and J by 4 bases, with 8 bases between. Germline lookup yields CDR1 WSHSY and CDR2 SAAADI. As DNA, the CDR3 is TGCGCCAGCACGTCGGAGTACAATGAGCAGTTCTTC. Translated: CASTSEYNEQFF.

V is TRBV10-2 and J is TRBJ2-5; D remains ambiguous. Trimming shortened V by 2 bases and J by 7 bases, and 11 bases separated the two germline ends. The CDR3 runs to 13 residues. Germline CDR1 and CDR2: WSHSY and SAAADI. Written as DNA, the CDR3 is TGCGCCAGCAGTGAGGCAGGTACACGGACCCAGTACTTC. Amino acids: CASSEAGTRTQYF.

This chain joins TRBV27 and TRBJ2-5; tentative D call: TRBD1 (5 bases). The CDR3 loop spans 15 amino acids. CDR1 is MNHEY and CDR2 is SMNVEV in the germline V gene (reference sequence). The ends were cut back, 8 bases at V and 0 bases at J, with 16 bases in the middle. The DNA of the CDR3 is TGTGCCAGCGCGCCCAGGGCCCCCGACCAAGAGACCCAGTACTTC. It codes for CASAPRAPDQETQYF.

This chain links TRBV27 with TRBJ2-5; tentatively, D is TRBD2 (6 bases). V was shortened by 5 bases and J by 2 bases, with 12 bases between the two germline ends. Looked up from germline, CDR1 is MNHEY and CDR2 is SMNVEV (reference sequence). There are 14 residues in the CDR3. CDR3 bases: TGTGCCAGCAGTCCCCGACTAGTTCAAGAGACCCAGTACTTC. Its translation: CASSPRLVQETQYF.